This TCR beta chain was identified during a study of OX40 agonist ivuxolimab in advanced cancers. Clones were read by immunoSEQ multiplex PCR, and TCRdb kept only the in-frame ones, dropping some. The repertoire holds 90,000 to 120,000 clones, more than 85% seen once, with approximately 1.2% in the top ten. CDR3 length equals 18 residues. V dropped 3 bases and J dropped 4 bases, with 21 bases sitting between them. Germline assignment: CDR1 KGHSH and CDR2 LQKENI. In regard to this clone: Its antigen is unknown.

General study findings and limits: Expansion of clones was among the lowest in partial responders at 0.1-3.0 mg/kg. In CD8+ T cells, expanded clones were on average more numerous than in CD4+.

The J gene is TRBJ2-2, the V gene TRBV18; TRBD1 might be the D (6 bases). Specimen: CD4+ or CD8+ T cells sorted from blood, collected in a trial of the OX40 agonist ivuxolimab. The receptor was isolated from an adult with an advanced solid tumor such as melanoma, head and neck, liver or kidney cancer. The CDR3 coding sequence is TGTGCCAGCTCACCGAACAGGGCGGTCGGCCGTATCACCGGGGAGCTGTTTTTT. It encodes CASSPNRAVGRITGELFF. Based on the CDR3 plus reference TRBV18 and TRBJ2-2, the full variable domain is NAGVMQNPRHLVRRRGQEARLRCSPMKGHSHVYWYRQLPEEGLKFMVYLQKENIIDESGMPKERFSAEFPKEGPSILRIQQVVRGDSAAYFCASSPNRAVGRITGELFFGEGSRLTVL.